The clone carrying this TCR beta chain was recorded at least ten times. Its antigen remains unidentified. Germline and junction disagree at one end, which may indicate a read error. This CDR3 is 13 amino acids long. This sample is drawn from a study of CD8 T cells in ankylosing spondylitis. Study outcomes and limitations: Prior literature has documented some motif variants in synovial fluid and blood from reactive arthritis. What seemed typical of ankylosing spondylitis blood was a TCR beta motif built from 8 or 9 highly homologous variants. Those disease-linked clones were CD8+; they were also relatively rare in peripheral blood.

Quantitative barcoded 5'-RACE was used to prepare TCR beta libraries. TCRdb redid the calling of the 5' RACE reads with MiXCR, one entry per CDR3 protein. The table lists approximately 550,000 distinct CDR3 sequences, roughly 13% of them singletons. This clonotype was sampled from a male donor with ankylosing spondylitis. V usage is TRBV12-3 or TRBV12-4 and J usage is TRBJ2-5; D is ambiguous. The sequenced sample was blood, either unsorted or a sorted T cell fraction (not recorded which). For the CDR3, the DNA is TGTGCCAGCAGCTTAGACGAACGAGAGACCCAGTACTTC. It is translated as CASSLDERETQYF.